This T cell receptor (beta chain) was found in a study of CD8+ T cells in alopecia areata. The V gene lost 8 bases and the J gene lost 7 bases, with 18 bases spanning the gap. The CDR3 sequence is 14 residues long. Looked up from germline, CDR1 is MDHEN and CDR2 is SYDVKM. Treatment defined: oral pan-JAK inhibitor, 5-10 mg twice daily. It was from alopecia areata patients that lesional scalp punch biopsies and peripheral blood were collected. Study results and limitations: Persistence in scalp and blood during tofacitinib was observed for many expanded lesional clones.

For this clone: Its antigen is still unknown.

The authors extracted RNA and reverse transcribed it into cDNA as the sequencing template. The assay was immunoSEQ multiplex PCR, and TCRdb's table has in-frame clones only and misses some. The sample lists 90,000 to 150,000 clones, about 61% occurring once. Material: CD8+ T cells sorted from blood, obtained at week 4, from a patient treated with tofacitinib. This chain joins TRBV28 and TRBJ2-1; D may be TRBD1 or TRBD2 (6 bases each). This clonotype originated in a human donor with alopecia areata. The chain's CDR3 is CASRPWGALNEQFF. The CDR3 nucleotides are TGTGCCAGCCGCCCCTGGGGGGCGCTGAATGAGCAGTTCTTC.